A single sample gave rise to the 8 T cell receptor beta chains below, sequenced in a study of cytomegalovirus exposure and HLA in healthy donors. TCRdb's table, derived via immunoSEQ multiplex PCR, lists solely in-frame clones and lacks some. The repertoire has about 160,000 clones, roughly 90% of them found once; the top ten carry 4.5% to 7%. The sequencing sample was made of PBMCs. These receptors were collected from a woman aged 25 to 45 in good health and CMV-seronegative.

A single count supports this clone. The V gene is TRBV27, the J gene TRBJ1-1; D uncertain. The V end lost 3 bases, the J end lost 0 bases, and 8 bases lay between the germline ends. Germline CDR1 and CDR2: MNHEY and SMNVEV (reference sequence). The CDR3 length is 14 residues. The CDR3 bases are TGTGCCAGCAGTTTGACCCCATTGAACACTGAAGCTTTCTTT. This encodes CASSLTPLNTEAFF.

The chain carries TRBV9 and TRBJ1-1; 7 nucleotides agree with TRBD1. CDR1 and CDR2 (germline): SGDLS, YYNGEE. This CDR3 is 12 amino acids long. V lost 2 bases to trimming and J lost 8 bases; unmatched junction nucleotides: 3. For the CDR3, the DNA is TGTGCCAGCAGCGTTCAGACAGGGGAAGCTTTCTTT. It yields the protein CASSVQTGEAFF.

The rearrangement links TRBV9 to TRBJ2-5, with D tentatively TRBD1 (5 bases). The CDR3 is made up of 15 amino acids. Between the trimmed V and J ends, which lost 0 bases and 5 bases, there was a span of 14 bases. Germline loops: CDR1 SGDLS, CDR2 YYNGEE. This CDR3 is CASSVDVTGGETQYF. DNA of the CDR3: TGTGCCAGCAGCGTAGATGTCACAGGTGGCGAGACCCAGTACTTC. Full variable domain (outside the CDR3, taken from reference TRBV9 and TRBJ2-5): DSGVTQTPKHLITATGQRVTLRCSPRSGDLSVYWYQQSLDQGLQFLIQYYNGEERAKGNILERFSAQQFPDLHSELNLSSLELGDSALYFCASSVDVTGGETQYFGPGTRLLVL.

The V and J genes are TRBV7-2 and TRBJ2-3; D may be TRBD2 (6 bases). The germline V and J ends were trimmed by 5 bases and 1 base, with 22 bases remaining between them. The CDR3 runs to 18 residues. Germline CDR1 is SGHTA and CDR2 is FQGNSA. The CDR3 nucleotides are TGTGCCAGCAGCGGAAGCGGGCGTCTAGCGCATGGCACAGATACGCAGTATTTT. This gives the protein CASSGSGRLAHGTDTQYF.

This chain links TRBV4-1 with TRBJ1-4; the D gene is possibly TRBD1 (6 bases). The CDR3 runs 18 residues. The V gene lost 1 base and the J gene lost 1 base, with 16 bases spanning the gap. Germline V gives CDR1 MGHRA, CDR2 YSYEKL. Here the CDR3 reads CASSQVPTGGITNEKLFF. The CDR3 nucleotides are TGCGCCAGCAGCCAAGTCCCGACAGGTGGAATAACTAATGAAAAACTGTTTTTT.

The chain is built from TRBV4-2 and TRBJ2-7; possibly TRBD2 for D (5 bases). Trimming removed 1 base at V and 2 bases at J, with 21 bases between. Germline assignment: CDR1 LGHNA and CDR2 YNFKEQ. The CDR3 totals 18 residues. The CDR3 protein is CASSQGVGLERRPYEQYF. CDR3 in DNA: TGTGCCAGCAGCCAAGGAGTGGGTTTGGAGCGGCGACCCTACGAGCAGTACTTC.

V usage is TRBV5-5 and J usage is TRBJ2-7; 9 bases map to TRBD1. Germline values: CDR1 SGHKS, CDR2 YYEKEE (reference sequence). The ends lost 0 bases at V and 7 bases at J; junction bases unmatched: 14. The CDR3 length is 17 residues. The CDR3 region has the DNA TGTGCCAGCAGCTTGGGTTCGGGACAGGGCGAACAGGGGGAGCAGTACTTC. This codes for CASSLGSGQGEQGEQYF.

The chain is built from TRBV6-5 and TRBJ1-2; no clear D gene. The V and J ends lost 2 bases and 6 bases respectively, with 10 bases between them. This CDR3 comprises 13 residues. Germline CDR1 is MNHEY and CDR2 is SVGAGI. The CDR3: CASSYGGIDGYTF. In nucleotides, the CDR3 is TGTGCCAGCAGTTACGGAGGGATTGATGGCTACACCTTC.